The text below deals with one TCR beta chain. V lost 0 bases and J 9 bases, leaving 12 bases between the germline ends. Germline CDR1 reads SGHAT; CDR2 reads FQNNGV. This CDR3 spans 15 amino acids. This entry is derived from a study of blood T cell repertoires in COVID-19. The repertoire was sequenced with immunoSEQ multiplex PCR; TCRdb's copy has only in-frame clones and lacks some. The sample includes some 330,000 clones, 80% to 90% of them seen just once. Sequencing was performed on PBMCs or T cells enriched from blood (not recorded which). This sequence was found in a man younger than 45 who had recovered from COVID-19. The chain links TRBV11-2 to TRBJ1-6; D is ambiguous. Here the CDR3 reads CASSLDGRWISPLHF. The CDR3 DNA is TGTGCCAGCAGCTTAGATGGGCGATGGATTTCACCCCTCCACTTT.